The entry below gives a single TCR beta chain sequence along with its context. Its antigen remains unknown. The data were obtained in a study of cytomegalovirus exposure and HLA in healthy donors. General observations from the study: Most TCR sequences proved rare, with some public TCRs found in many donors. The study put 160 or so TCR beta chains on its list as cytomegalovirus-associated.

Germline trimming cut 4 bases from V and 0 bases from J; bases unmatched to any gene: 11. The CDR3 totals 20 residues. TCRdb's copy holds only in-frame clones and misses some; the assay was immunoSEQ multiplex PCR. This table holds about 78,000 clones, 95% to 97% found once. Separate from the approximately 670-subject first cohort, the approximately 120-subject validation cohort was the one that the donors belonged to. The sequence was obtained from a man between 18 and 35 years old in good health and CMV-seropositive. The sequencing input was PBMCs. The rearrangement uses TRBV23-1 and TRBJ2-1; the match to TRBD2 covers 14 bases. TRBV23-1 is an open reading frame whose function is uncertain. CDR3 sequence reads: CASSPAGLAGETSSYNEQFF. The CDR3 region has the DNA TGCGCCAGCAGTCCCGCGGGACTAGCGGGAGAAACAAGCTCCTACAATGAGCAGTTCTTC.